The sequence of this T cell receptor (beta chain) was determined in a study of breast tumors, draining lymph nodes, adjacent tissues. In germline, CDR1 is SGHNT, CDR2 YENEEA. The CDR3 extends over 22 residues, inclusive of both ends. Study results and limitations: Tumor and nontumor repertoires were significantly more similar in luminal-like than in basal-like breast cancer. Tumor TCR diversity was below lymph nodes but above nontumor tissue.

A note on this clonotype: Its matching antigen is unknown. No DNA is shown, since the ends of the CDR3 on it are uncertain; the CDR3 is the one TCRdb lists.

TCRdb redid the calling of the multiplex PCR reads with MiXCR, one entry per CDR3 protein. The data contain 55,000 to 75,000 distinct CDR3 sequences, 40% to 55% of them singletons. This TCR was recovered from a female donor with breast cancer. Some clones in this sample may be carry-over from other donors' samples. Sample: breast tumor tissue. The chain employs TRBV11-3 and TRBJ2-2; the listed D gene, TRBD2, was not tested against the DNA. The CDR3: CASSFYICSARMASGNTGELFF.